The rows below give T cell receptor beta chains drawn from one sample of a study of Ad26.COV2.S vaccination and SARS-CoV-2 variants. Libraries were prepared by immunoSEQ multiplex PCR; TCRdb keeps only in-frame clonotypes and omits some of them. The sample includes a few hundred thousand clones, about 88% of them seen just once. Sequencing used peripheral blood, obtained in a trial of Ad26.COV2.S vaccine versus placebo. Source of these receptors: a person aged 18-60 years who received the Ad26.COV2.S COVID-19 vaccine or a placebo. CDR3s leave out the opening cysteine and the closing phenylalanine or tryptophan. Fields, in order: V gene, CDR3 length, D gene, CDR3 protein. The D gene is left open where the match is weak.

TRBV15 14 - ATSRDPTGQTGTQY
TRBV15 12 TRBD1 ATSPRTGNEKLF
TRBV12-3/TRBV12-4 10 - ASSFSAGEQY
TRBV7-3 12 - ASSPGHQNSPLH
TRBV19 14 TRBD1 ASSNAGQGTNYGYT
TRBV30 10 - AWSVRRVGAF
TRBV27 11 - ASSRESWDEQF
TRBV7-2 13 - ASSFRGGVNTEAF
TRBV15 11 - ATRTTINTEAF
TRBV5-4 12 TRBD1 ASSFQDRDSEQY
TRBV19 13 TRBD1 ASSIVPGGDQPQH
TRBV2 15 - ASRPGAPGTHFYEQY
TRBV10-3 12 TRBD1 AISEYSGGTEAF
TRBV6-5 12 TRBD1 ASKRGPTSYEQY
TRBV2 15 - ASIQTPGQGRTGELF
TRBV24-1 13 - ATSSRGRSVDEQF
TRBV29-1 13 TRBD2 SQVVASGLQDTQY
TRBV30 12 TRBD2 AWNAGERYNEQF
TRBV4-2 11 - ASSQDRNYEQY
TRBV5-1 12 TRBD2 ASSLAGGRFEQY
TRBV5-5 13 - ASSLTGRAQETQY
TRBV20-1 11 - SASRAPNSPLH
TRBV6-1 12 - ASSEARANTEAF
TRBV2 9 - ASSEPGLLF
TRBV5-4 11 - ASSSGVLGGAF
TRBV30 15 TRBD2 ASSGTSGSRSSYEQY
TRBV2 10 - ASNGGIYGYT
TRBV7-2 11 - ASSLNLGYEQY
TRBV6-1 14 TRBD1 ASSEQGAVSTGELF
TRBV5-4 14 - ASSLAGSTNTGELF
TRBV11-2 16 - ASSPWGLRIPNTGELF
TRBV5-5 13 TRBD2 ASSLEGLAGDTQY
TRBV5-1 14 TRBD1 ASSLPRQGSDNEQF
TRBV19 15 TRBD1 ASSRVGTGWGEETQY
TRBV5-1 14 - ASSLVIGATNEKLF
TRBV19 15 - ASSLGLDSTYQETQY
TRBV30 11 - AWTPTGGNTIY
TRBV28 13 TRBD2 ASSLGLARSNEQF
TRBV2 9 - ASSGRDRQY
TRBV5-5 9 - ASSSAREQF
TRBV21-1 7 - ASYPLQF
TRBV3-1/TRBV3-2 13 TRBD1 ASSRQGLGNQPQH
TRBV5-8 12 - ASSLVSVRPEAF
TRBV6-6 13 TRBD1 ASSWGTGYGNTIY
TRBV11-2 13 - ASSSGTSSYNEQF
TRBV2 14 TRBD1 ASSEARTGSRDTQY
TRBV6-1 14 TRBD2 ASSEAGTSGWNEQF